The 14 T cell receptor beta chains below were found in one sample sequenced in a study of cytomegalovirus exposure and HLA in healthy donors. With 60 Vbeta and 13 Jbeta primers, the PCR was carried out. The protocol was immunoSEQ multiplex PCR, while the TCRdb copy is restricted to in-frame clones and leaves out a portion. This table has about 120,000 clones, approximately 70% appearing once. The sample consisted of PBMCs. Receptors originate from a woman aged 30 to 39 in good health and CMV-seronegative.

The rearrangement links TRBV14 to TRBJ1-2, with 9 bases identical to TRBD1. The CDR3 runs to 15 residues. Germline V CDR1 and CDR2: SGHDN, FVKESK. V was clipped by 1 base and J by 4 bases; unmatched bases: 4. The CDR3 protein is CASSQGQGEGYGYTF. In DNA, the CDR3 is TGTGCCAGCAGCCAAGGACAGGGGGAGGGCTATGGCTACACCTTC.

CDR3 nucleotides: TGTGCCAGCAGCTCGGACACGCTAAGGAGTCCTAATGAAAAACTGTTTTTT. This translates into CASSSDTLRSPNEKLFF. This chain uses TRBV5-6 with TRBJ1-4; weak D call: TRBD1 (5 bases). Germline values: CDR1 SGHDT, CDR2 YYEEEE. Trimming left V 3 bases short and J 3 bases short, with 18 bases between. The CDR3 consists of 17 residues.

The V gene is TRBV2, the J gene TRBJ2-1; 7 bases are a match to TRBD1. CDR1 and CDR2 (germline): SNHLY, FYNNEI. V lost 7 bases and J lost 1; bases outside the gene matches: 4. CDR3 length: 14 amino acids. CDR3 coding DNA: TGTGCCAGCACCGGGACAGCTTCCTACAATGAGCAGTTCTTC. Encoded protein: CASTGTASYNEQFF.

The V call is TRBV18, the J call TRBJ2-1; no clear D. Trimming shortened V by 1 base and J by 0 bases, and 7 bases separated the two germline ends. CDR3 size: 15 residues. CDR1 and CDR2 (germline): KGHSH, LQKENI. In DNA form, the CDR3 reads TGTGCCAGCTCACCACTTACAAGCTCCTACAATGAGCAGTTCTTC. Translating it yields CASSPLTSSYNEQFF.

The chain combines TRBV5-5 with TRBJ1-4; 7 nucleotides align to TRBD1. Germline V gene sequence: CDR1 SGHKS, CDR2 YYEKEE (reference sequence). J gave up 6 bases and V 6 bases, and 11 bases lay outside the gene matches. The CDR3 is made up of 15 amino acids. CDR3 sequence: CASTLVGQAHEKLFF. CDR3 sequence (DNA): TGTGCCAGCACCCTCGTAGGACAGGCTCATGAAAAACTGTTTTTT.

This clone was seen only once. V is TRBV6-1 and J is TRBJ1-1; D gene uncertain. This CDR3 spans 15 amino acids. The germline CDR1 and CDR2 sequences are MNHNS and SASEGT. The germline V and J ends were trimmed by 4 bases and 1 base, with 13 bases remaining between them. CDR3 nucleotides: TGTGCCAGCAGTGGCCGGGAGGGTCCGAACACTGAAGCTTTCTTT. It yields the protein CASSGREGPNTEAFF.

This clone was seen only a few times. The chain employs TRBV27 and TRBJ1-1; D is uncertain. The CDR3 consists of 17 residues. Trimming stripped 2 bases from V and 0 bases from J, with 16 bases between. CDR1 is MNHEY and CDR2 is SMNVEV in the germline V gene (reference sequence). The CDR3 is CASSLRRESLMNTEAFF. Written as DNA, the CDR3 is TGTGCCAGCAGTTTACGGAGGGAATCCTTAATGAACACTGAAGCTTTCTTT.

This chain joins TRBV7-2 and TRBJ1-1, with 7 bases that match TRBD1. The J segment lost 1 base and the V segment lost 5 bases, leaving 4 bases of the junction unmatched. CDR3 length: 14 residues. Looked up from germline, CDR1 is SGHTA and CDR2 is FQGNSA. The CDR3 spells CASSTRQGNTEAFF. The DNA of the CDR3 is TGTGCCAGCAGCACTCGACAGGGGAACACTGAAGCTTTCTTT.

The chain joins TRBV10-3 to TRBJ2-7; 10 bases map to TRBD1. The J segment lost 3 bases and the V segment lost 5 bases, leaving 7 bases of the junction unmatched. The V gene's germline CDR1 is ENHRY and CDR2 SYGVKD. The CDR3 contains 15 residues. The CDR3 loop reads CAISRGGQGLYEQYF. For the CDR3, the DNA is TGTGCCATCAGTCGTGGGGGACAGGGGCTCTACGAGCAGTACTTC.

The chain recombines TRBV6-5 with TRBJ1-2, with TRBD1 matching over 7 bases. There are 12 residues in the CDR3. The germline CDR1 and CDR2 sequences are MNHEY and SVGAGI. V was clipped by 7 bases and J by 7 bases; unmatched bases: 6. This chain's CDR3 is CASNRQGGGYTF. The CDR3 nucleotides read TGTGCCAGCAATCGGCAGGGGGGTGGCTACACCTTC.

The V and J genes are TRBV2 and TRBJ1-1, with D maybe TRBD1 (5 bases). V gave up 8 bases and J gave up 6 bases, with 16 bases separating them. Per the germline V gene, CDR1 is SNHLY and CDR2 is FYNNEI. This CDR3 has 13 residues. DNA for the CDR3: TGTGCCAGCGCGGGGCTAGGTAAAGCTGAAGCTTTCTTT. Translated: CASAGLGKAEAFF.

The chain links TRBV20-1 to TRBJ2-1, with D possibly matching TRBD2 (5 bases). Trimming removed 2 bases from V and 9 bases from J, with 8 bases in between. Germline values: CDR1 DFQATT, CDR2 SNEGSKA (reference sequence). The CDR3 totals 11 residues. CDR3 sequence: CSARPRAEQFF. The DNA of the CDR3 is TGCAGTGCTAGACCGCGGGCTGAGCAGTTCTTC.

V gene TRBV6-5 combines with J gene TRBJ1-5, with D perhaps matching TRBD1 (5 bases). This CDR3 is built from 15 residues. V lost 0 bases, J lost 5 bases, and 11 bases lay in between. Germline loops: CDR1 MNHEY, CDR2 SVGAGI. The CDR3 DNA reads TGTGCCAGCAGTTACTCGACGGACACCGATCAGCCCCAGCATTTT. It yields the protein CASSYSTDTDQPQHF.

Remarks on this clone: This sample includes further DNA sequences coding for the same CDR3. The chain combines TRBV2 with TRBJ2-1; TRBD2 aligns across 10 bases. CDR1 and CDR2 from the germline V gene are SNHLY and FYNNEI. The CDR3 is 15 residues long. V shed 6 bases, J shed 0 bases, and the junction held 2 bases outside the gene matches. This CDR3 reads CASSPSGSSYNEQFF. DNA of the CDR3: TGTGCCAGCAGCCCTAGCGGGAGCTCCTACAATGAGCAGTTCTTC.